This T cell receptor (beta chain) was sequenced for a study of blood T cell repertoires in COVID-19. Study at large: There were acute and convalescent COVID-19 samples, and they came from the United States, Italy and Spain. PBMCs, B-cell-depleted T cells, or T cells were the source of the cDNA or gDNA that made up the material.

The sample holds one count of this clone. As processed by the authors: By means of reference gene primer amplification, nucleated cell counts were estimated. Profiled with immunoSEQ multiplex PCR; TCRdb holds only in-frame clones, not every one. V and J calls and clone size are as listed in that table; D and trimming were resolved from the DNA. The top ten hold more than 15% of the sample, which has some 41,000 clones, about nine tenths seen once. The CDR3 contains 16 residues. V was pared by 1 base and J by 3 bases, with 4 bases of the junction left unmatched. Germline loops: CDR1 SGHKS, CDR2 YYEKEE (reference sequence).

This TCR derives from a woman under 40 in a cohort sampled during active COVID-19. The chain employs TRBV5-5 and TRBJ2-1, with 10 bases fitting TRBD2. Input material: peripheral blood. The CDR3 bases are TGTGCCAGCAGCTTGCTAGCGGGAGAAAGCTACAATGAGCAGTTCTTC. This encodes CASSLLAGESYNEQFF. Using reference TRBV5-5 and TRBJ2-1 for the parts outside the CDR3, the full variable domain is DAGVTQSPTHLIKTRGQQVTLRCSPISGHKSVSWYQQVLGQGPQFIFQYYEKEERGRGNFPDRFSARQFPNYSSELNVNALLLGDSALYLCASSLLAGESYNEQFFGPGTRLTVL.